Below are 10 T cell receptor beta chains sequenced from a single sample in a study of T-cell memory formation after mild COVID-19. Via MiXCR, TCRdb re-called the 5' RACE reads, giving one row per CDR3 protein. The sample consists of some 110,000 distinct CDR3 sequences, about 17% of them appearing once. The sequenced sample was PBMCs or a T cell subset sorted from them (not recorded which). The receptors were sampled from an adult woman who had mild COVID-19 (a few samples of this study predate the infection). Cell type and time point are not known.

The chain links TRBV7-9 to TRBJ2-1; 12 bases align to TRBD1. With 4 bases clipped from V and 8 bases from J, the junction kept 9 bases outside the gene matches. In germline, CDR1 is SEHNR, CDR2 FQNEAQ (reference sequence). CDR3 length equals 16 residues. The CDR3 sequence is CASSSAVGQGAYEQFF. The DNA for the CDR3 is TGTGCCAGCAGCTCCGCCGTGGGACAGGGGGCCTATGAGCAGTTCTTC.

This chain uses TRBV7-9 with TRBJ2-5; TRBD2 is a possible D gene (5 bases). The CDR3 spans 16 residues. CDR1 is SEHNR, CDR2 FQNEAQ, per germline (reference sequence). Between the trimmed V and J ends, which lost 5 bases and 1 base, there was a span of 17 bases. CDR3 sequence: CASSPLNVGSQETQYF. In DNA, the CDR3 is TGTGCCAGCAGCCCCCTGAACGTGGGGAGCCAAGAGACCCAGTACTTC.

The V and J genes are TRBV27 and TRBJ2-3; 10 bases match TRBD2. With 4 bases clipped from V and 3 bases from J, the junction kept 13 bases outside the gene matches. The CDR3 is 18 amino acids. Germline V gene lookup returns CDR1 MNHEY and CDR2 SMNVEV (reference sequence). The CDR3 is CASSSTLAGPRVTDTQYF. CDR3 in DNA: TGTGCCAGCAGTTCCACACTAGCGGGGCCTAGGGTAACAGATACGCAGTATTTT.

By sample share, this clonotype is medium-sized (0.01 to 0.1%). The chain recombines TRBV13 with TRBJ1-2; D perhaps matches TRBD1 (6 bases). The CDR3 contains 14 residues. Germline V gene lookup returns CDR1 PRHDT and CDR2 FYEKMQ (reference sequence). Trimming removed 5 bases at V and 5 bases at J, with 15 bases between. CDR3 amino acids: CASSPLGTPYGYTF. In nucleotides, the CDR3 is TGTGCCAGCAGCCCCCTCGGGACACCTTATGGCTACACCTTC.

The J gene is TRBJ2-7, the V gene TRBV3-1; possibly TRBD2 for D (5 bases). The germline V gene has CDR1 LGHDT and CDR2 YNNKEL (reference sequence). This CDR3 is 15 amino acids long. The ends were cut back, 1 base at V and 4 bases at J, with 14 bases in the middle. For the CDR3, the DNA is TGTGCCAGCAGCCAAGCTAGCTTCCCGCCATACGAGCAGTACTTC. This encodes CASSQASFPPYEQYF.

The CDR3 nucleotides are TGCAGCGTTTCAACCGGGACTAGCGGGAGGAATGATGAGCAGTTCTTC. Its protein is CSVSTGTSGRNDEQFF. The V and J genes are TRBV29-1 and TRBJ2-1; 15 bases fit TRBD2. Germline CDR1 and CDR2: SQVTM and ANQGSEA. CDR3 size: 16 residues. V was clipped by 5 bases and J by 8 bases; unmatched bases: 10.

The chain joins TRBV29-1 to TRBJ2-5; 8 nucleotides agree with TRBD1. Germline loops: CDR1 SQVTM, CDR2 ANQGSEA. The CDR3 is 12 amino acids. V was pared by 6 bases and J by 6 bases, with 6 bases of the junction left unmatched. The CDR3 protein is CSVLDRVKTQYF. The CDR3 coding sequence is TGCAGCGTGCTGGACAGGGTAAAGACCCAGTACTTC. The whole variable domain, filled in from reference TRBV29-1 and TRBJ2-5, reads SAVISQKPSRDICQRGTSLTIQCQVDSQVTMMFWYRQQPGQSLTLIATANQGSEATYESGFVIDKFPISRPNLTFSTLTVSNMSPEDSSIYLCSVLDRVKTQYFGPGTRLLVL.

This sequence joins TRBV19 and TRBJ1-1; D is possibly TRBD1 (6 bases). Germline CDR1 reads LNHDA; CDR2 reads SQIVND (reference sequence). This CDR3 is built from 13 residues. Between the trimmed V and J ends, which lost 5 bases and 0 bases, there was a span of 7 bases. CDR3 bases: TGTGCCAGTAGTGGGACACTGAACACTGAAGCTTTCTTT. The encoded protein is CASSGTLNTEAFF.

This clonotype was seen more than once but under ten times. This chain connects TRBV11-3 to TRBJ2-3, with D possibly TRBD2 on 5 matching bases. V lost 1 base and J lost 4, with 18 bases in between. The germline gives CDR1 SGHNT, CDR2 YENEEA. The CDR3 length is 17 residues. This CDR3 is CASSLAGETSGADTQYF. The CDR3 DNA follows: TGTGCCAGCAGCTTAGCTGGCGAGACCTCCGGGGCAGATACGCAGTATTTT.

The chain has TRBV5-1 and TRBJ2-7; 8 bases match TRBD1. The CDR3 contains 14 residues. Germline V CDR1 and CDR2: SGHRS, YFSETQ. The J segment lost 6 bases and the V segment lost 0 bases, leaving 5 bases of the junction unmatched. The CDR3 coding sequence is TGCGCCAGCAGCTTGGGAACAGGGGGAACCGAGCAGTACTTC. This sequence encodes CASSLGTGGTEQYF. Combining the CDR3 with reference TRBV5-1 and TRBJ2-7 gives the whole variable domain KAGVTQTPRYLIKTRGQQVTLSCSPISGHRSVSWYQQTPGQGLQFLFEYFSETQRNKGNFPGRFSGRQFSNSRSEMNVSTLELGDSALYLCASSLGTGGTEQYFGPGTRLTVT.